This T cell receptor beta chain was sequenced in a study of technical replicates of blood from a few donors. The germline V gene encodes CDR1 SGHNT and CDR2 YYREEE (reference sequence). The V segment lost 1 base and the J segment 5 bases; nucleotides outside the gene matches: 15. The CDR3 length is 18 residues. The protocol was immunoSEQ multiplex PCR, while the TCRdb copy is restricted to in-frame clones and leaves out a portion. The data hold some 67,000 clones, with roughly 98% observed a single time. This receptor was identified in a human donor in good health. Specimen: T cells isolated from PBMCs. The chain uses TRBV5-4 and TRBJ2-1; 7 bases fit TRBD1. CDR3 in amino acids: CASSLKGVRGHQNNEQFF. The DNA of the CDR3 is TGTGCCAGCAGCTTGAAGGGGGTAAGGGGGCATCAGAACAATGAGCAGTTCTTC.